These 30 T cell receptor beta chains were sequenced from one sample in a study of T-cell reconstitution after alpha-beta-depleted transplantation in children (TCRdb year 2016). The method behind the library was PCR. Sequencing relied on an Illumina HiSeq 2500. Molecular barcoding was employed in the preparation of TCR libraries, with unique molecular identifiers being used to normalize TCRbeta repertoire quantification. TCRdb trimmed the raw reads at Q25, called clones with MiXCR and kept productive beta chains. Each entry merges the rows of one CDR3 protein and shows their most common DNA and genes. The sample table holds around 380,000 distinct CDR3 sequences, of which 9.5% to 13% were seen once. The leading ten clones occupy roughly 5.5% of the sample. The material sequenced was PBMCs from the stem cell graft donor, taken from the stem cell graft. These receptor sequences come from a human donor who donated a stem cell graft to a child with acute myeloid leukemia.

This chain connects TRBV5-1 to TRBJ1-2; D is unclear. Trimming stripped 0 bases from V and 3 bases from J, with 9 bases between. Germline V gene lookup returns CDR1 SGHRS and CDR2 YFSETQ. The length of the CDR3 is 14 residues. The CDR3 nucleotides read TGCGCCAGCAGCTTGGGGGCGACTTACTATGGCTACACCTTC. It encodes CASSLGATYYGYTF.

A few counts support this clonotype. The rearrangement uses TRBV7-8 and TRBJ2-1, with D possibly being TRBD2 (6 bases). The CDR3 consists of 16 residues. The ends were cut back, 5 bases at V and 3 bases at J, with 17 bases in the middle. Per germline, CDR1 SGHVS and CDR2 FQNEAQ. DNA for the CDR3: TGTGCCAGCAGCGTCTTTGAGGGGAGGATCTACAATGAGCAGTTCTTC. Translating it yields CASSVFEGRIYNEQFF.

This clonotype came up a few times. The V and J genes are TRBV20-1 and TRBJ1-3; a weak D match, TRBD1 (5 bases). V was clipped by 4 bases and J by 3 bases, with 13 bases between them. Germline V gene lookup returns CDR1 DFQATT and CDR2 SNEGSKA (reference sequence). This CDR3 spans 14 amino acids. The CDR3 sequence: CSAMDNKDGNTIYF. The CDR3 nucleotides are TGCAGTGCTATGGACAACAAGGATGGAAACACCATATATTTT.

This clonotype has only a few counts. The chain recombines TRBV20-1 with TRBJ2-1; 14 nucleotides line up with TRBD2. The ends lost 1 base at V and 0 bases at J; junction bases unmatched: 11. Germline CDR1 is DFQATT and CDR2 is SNEGSKA (reference sequence). The CDR3 has 20 amino acids. CDR3 region: CSARVDPGLAGVSSYNEQFF. DNA of the CDR3: TGCAGTGCTAGAGTCGATCCGGGACTAGCGGGGGTGTCCTCCTACAATGAGCAGTTCTTC.

This clonotype was picked up a small number of times. This sequence joins TRBV20-1 and TRBJ2-1, with a possible D match to TRBD2 (7 bases). There are 14 residues in the CDR3. Trimming shortened V by 6 bases and J by 4 bases, and 16 bases separated the two germline ends. The germline CDR1 and CDR2 sequences are DFQATT and SNEGSKA (reference sequence). CDR3 nucleotide sequence: TGCAGTGCAGGGGGGCTAGCGGAATACAATGAGCAGTTCTTC. Translating it yields CSAGGLAEYNEQFF.

This clonotype was counted ten times or more. The chain uses TRBV5-8 and TRBJ2-1; D is perhaps TRBD2 (7 bases). The CDR3 sequence is 15 residues long. Germline CDR1 reads SGHTS; CDR2 reads YDEGEE. V shed 4 bases and J shed 1 base, with 12 bases lying between them. In DNA form, the CDR3 reads TGTGCCAGCAGCACCCGGGGGGCTTCCTACAATGAGCAGTTCTTC. Translated: CASSTRGASYNEQFF.

J is TRBJ2-3 and V is TRBV7-2, with TRBD2 identical over 12 bases. CDR3 length equals 15 residues. Trimming removed 4 bases from V and 6 bases from J; junction bases left unmatched: 5. In germline, CDR1 is SGHTA, CDR2 FQGNSA. The CDR3 sequence is CASSSGLAGSDTQYF. Here the CDR3 DNA reads TGTGCCAGCAGCTCGGGACTAGCGGGCTCGGATACGCAGTATTTT.

The chain combines TRBV2 with TRBJ1-1; D is uncertain. The V end lost 6 bases, the J end lost 2 bases, and 10 bases lay between the germline ends. This CDR3 spans 13 amino acids. Germline lookup yields CDR1 SNHLY and CDR2 FYNNEI. The CDR3 loop reads CASRFGPNTEAFF. CDR3 DNA sequence: TGTGCCAGCAGATTCGGCCCAAACACTGAAGCTTTCTTT.

A few counts support this clonotype. The V gene is TRBV20-1, the J gene TRBJ1-4; D may be TRBD1 (6 bases). Germline assignment: CDR1 DFQATT and CDR2 SNEGSKA (reference sequence). The germline V and J ends were trimmed by 0 bases and 7 bases, with 12 bases remaining between them. This CDR3 is 14 amino acids long. CDR3 in DNA: TGCAGTGCTAGAGATTTCCAGGGGAGTGAAAAACTGTTTTTT. Translating gives CSARDFQGSEKLFF.

This clonotype was picked up many times. This chain joins TRBV5-6 and TRBJ2-3; TRBD2 matches at 11 bases. The V segment lost 4 bases and the J segment 5 bases; nucleotides outside the gene matches: 12. This CDR3 is built from 17 residues. The germline V gene encodes CDR1 SGHDT and CDR2 YYEEEE. The DNA for the CDR3 is TGTGCCAGCAGCCCTCCTTTAGCGGGGGGGCGAAGAGATACGCAGTATTTT. This sequence encodes CASSPPLAGGRRDTQYF.

The rearrangement joins TRBV7-9 to TRBJ1-2; perhaps TRBD1 as D (6 bases). Trimming cost V 1 base and J 6 bases, with 15 bases left between them. CDR3 length: 15 amino acids. Germline V lookup: CDR1 SEHNR, CDR2 FQNEAQ (reference sequence). The CDR3 region is CASSLGQGIGDGYTF. In nucleotides, the CDR3 is TGTGCCAGCAGCTTAGGCCAGGGGATCGGTGATGGCTACACCTTC.

This clonotype came up a few times. The chain joins TRBV6-5 to TRBJ2-2, with 7 bases matching TRBD2. Germline CDR1 reads MNHEY; CDR2 reads SVGAGI. The V segment lost 0 bases and the J segment 5 bases; nucleotides outside the gene matches: 3. The CDR3 extends over 15 amino acids. The DNA of the CDR3 is TGTGCCAGCAGTTACTCAACTAGCGAAACCGGGGAGCTGTTTTTT. It encodes CASSYSTSETGELFF.

This clonotype came up a few times. The rearrangement joins TRBV2 to TRBJ2-5; D could derive from TRBD1 or TRBD2 (5 bases each). Trimming left V 4 bases short and J 2 bases short, with 14 bases between. The CDR3 runs to 15 residues. The germline V gene encodes CDR1 SNHLY and CDR2 FYNNEI. The chain's CDR3 is CASSGGFGGQETQYF. The CDR3 coding sequence is TGTGCCAGCAGTGGAGGTTTTGGGGGTCAAGAGACCCAGTACTTC. Full variable domain (rest looked up from reference TRBV2 and TRBJ2-5): EPEVTQTPSHQVTQMGQEVILRCVPISNHLYFYWYRQILGQKVEFLVSFYNNEISEKSEIFDDQFSVERPDGSNFTLKIRSTKLEDSAMYFCASSGGFGGQETQYFGPGTRLLVL.

In this sample, this clonotype turned up a few times. The chain joins TRBV5-1 to TRBJ2-1; possible D gene TRBD2, 6 bases. The CDR3 loop spans 13 amino acids. Per the germline V gene, CDR1 is SGHRS and CDR2 is YFSETQ. Trimming removed 3 bases from V and 9 bases from J, with 13 bases in between. CDR3 sequence (DNA): TGCGCCAGCAGCTCTCGGACTACCGGTGAGCAGTTCTTC. This sequence encodes CASSSRTTGEQFF.

The chain employs TRBV25-1 and TRBJ2-1, with a possible D match to TRBD2 (7 bases). Germline V gene sequence: CDR1 MGHDK, CDR2 SYGVNS. Between the trimmed V and J ends, which lost 1 base and 6 bases, there was a span of 10 bases. The CDR3 has 14 amino acids. Here the CDR3 reads CASSEWEGGNEQFF. The CDR3 DNA is TGTGCCAGCAGTGAATGGGAGGGGGGCAATGAGCAGTTCTTC.

Only a few counts were recorded for this clonotype. V is TRBV7-2 and J is TRBJ2-1; 7 bases are a match to TRBD2. J was trimmed by 8 bases and V by 0 bases; bases with no gene match: 4. CDR3 length: 14 residues. Germline V gene lookup returns CDR1 SGHTA and CDR2 FQGNSA. The CDR3 loop reads CASSLARGVHEQFF. CDR3 in DNA: TGTGCCAGCAGCTTAGCCCGGGGGGTGCATGAGCAGTTCTTC. The full variable domain, rest sourced from reference TRBV7-2 and TRBJ2-1, is GAGVSQSPSNKVTEKGKDVELRCDPISGHTALYWYRQSLGQGLEFLIYFQGNSAPDKSGLPSDRFSAERTGGSVSTLTIQRTQQEDSAVYLCASSLARGVHEQFFGPGTRLTVL.

In this sample, this clonotype turned up a few times. The chain links TRBV6-4 to TRBJ2-3, with 7 bases identical to TRBD1. The V gene's germline CDR1 is MRHNA and CDR2 SNTAGT. The CDR3 is 16 amino acids. Trimming took 4 bases from V and 3 from J; bases not matched to a gene: 10. Here the CDR3 DNA reads TGTGCCAGCAGTGCCACATTCCAGACAGGGACAGATACGCAGTATTTT. It is translated as CASSATFQTGTDTQYF.

This clonotype was observed many times. This sequence joins TRBV12-3 or TRBV12-4 and TRBJ1-5, with a possible D match to TRBD1 (5 bases). This CDR3 has 15 residues. The ends were cut back, 6 bases at V and 2 bases at J, with 14 bases in the middle. In DNA, the CDR3 is TGTGCCAGCAGCCTGGCAGCGGGGGGCAATCAGCCCCAGCATTTT. It translates to CASSLAAGGNQPQHF.

The chain recombines TRBV4-2 with TRBJ2-5, with a possible D match to TRBD1 (6 bases). The V end was cut by 4 bases, the J end by 1 base, with 10 bases between. This CDR3 comprises 14 residues. Germline lookup yields CDR1 LGHNA and CDR2 YNFKEQ. The CDR3 DNA reads as TGTGCCAGCAGCCTCCAGACAGGCCAAGAGACCCAGTACTTC. Amino acid sequence: CASSLQTGQETQYF.

This clonotype was seen only a few times. The J gene is TRBJ2-3, the V gene TRBV7-3; 9 bases are shared with TRBD2. The germline CDR1 and CDR2 sequences are SGHTA and FQGTGA. The CDR3 runs 16 residues. Germline trimming cut 5 bases from V and 1 base from J; bases unmatched to any gene: 7. For the CDR3, the DNA is TGTGCCAGCAGCGACGGCTTAGCGGGGGGCACAGATACGCAGTATTTT. Translating it yields CASSDGLAGGTDTQYF.

This clonotype was picked up a small number of times. The genes are TRBV6-4 and TRBJ2-3; 8 nucleotides align to TRBD2. Germline V gene sequence: CDR1 MRHNA, CDR2 SNTAGT. With 0 bases clipped from V and 2 bases from J, the junction kept 4 bases outside the gene matches. This CDR3 contains 16 residues. The chain's CDR3 is CASSDSAGGFTDTQYF. In DNA form, the CDR3 reads TGTGCCAGCAGTGACTCGGCGGGGGGATTCACAGATACGCAGTATTTT.

This clonotype has just a few counts. J is TRBJ2-5 and V is TRBV29-1; 7 bases line up with TRBD1. The CDR3 is 13 residues long. V lost 7 bases and J lost 5; bases outside the gene matches: 10. Germline CDR1 reads SQVTM; CDR2 reads ANQGSEA. CDR3 coding DNA: TGCAGCGGCACCACAGGGGCCTCCGAGACCCAGTACTTC. Translating it yields CSGTTGASETQYF.

This rearrangement joins TRBV6-5 to TRBJ1-5, with TRBD1 identical over 7 bases. Germline V lookup: CDR1 MNHEY, CDR2 SVGAGI. With V trimmed by 2 bases and J by 4 bases, 8 bases remained unmatched. The CDR3 spans 16 residues. CDR3 sequence reads: CASSYGQGVKNQPQHF. The CDR3, as DNA: TGTGCCAGCAGTTACGGTCAGGGGGTGAAAAATCAGCCCCAGCATTTT.

The V gene is TRBV20-1, the J gene TRBJ2-7, with 13 bases that match TRBD2. J lost 5 bases, V lost 2 bases, and 9 bases had no gene match. The germline gives CDR1 DFQATT, CDR2 SNEGSKA (reference sequence). This CDR3 comprises 16 residues. CDR3 nucleotides: TGCAGTGCTAGACCGGGGCTGACTAGCGGGAGGAACGAGCAGTACTTC. It specifies CSARPGLTSGRNEQYF.

The rearrangement uses TRBV19 and TRBJ1-1, with TRBD1 matching 8 bases. CDR1 LNHDA and CDR2 SQIVND come from the germline V gene (reference sequence). The junction had 5 bases not matched to a gene; V was cut back by 6 bases and J by 2 bases. This CDR3 has 14 amino acids. The CDR3 DNA follows: TGTGCCAGTAGCGGGGACAGGCTTAACACTGAAGCTTTCTTT. Its translation is CASSGDRLNTEAFF.

The gene calls are TRBV11-2 and TRBJ2-3, with D perhaps TRBD2 (6 bases). The CDR3 has 16 residues. V lost 2 bases and J lost 2, with 14 bases in between. Germline V gene sequence: CDR1 SGHAT, CDR2 FQNNGV. The CDR3 here is CASSLNLGGVTDTQYF. The CDR3 DNA reads as TGTGCCAGCAGCTTAAATTTGGGCGGGGTCACAGATACGCAGTATTTT.

The genes are TRBV5-1 and TRBJ1-4, with D unclear. Trimming took off 1 base at V and 5 bases at J, with 12 bases between the two ends. Germline lookup yields CDR1 SGHRS and CDR2 YFSETQ. CDR3 length: 15 amino acids. CDR3 DNA sequence: TGCGCCAGCAGCTTGCGCCAGACCTCGAATGAAAAACTGTTTTTT. The encoded protein is CASSLRQTSNEKLFF.

The chain has TRBV25-1 and TRBJ2-2, with TRBD1 as a possible D gene (5 bases). CDR3 size: 15 residues. Germline CDR1 reads MGHDK; CDR2 reads SYGVNS. The V end was cut by 1 base, the J end by 2 bases, with 8 bases between. CDR3 DNA sequence: TGTGCCAGCAGTGAATTGGGGCTCAACACCGGGGAGCTGTTTTTT. Its protein product is CASSELGLNTGELFF.

In this sample, this clonotype turned up a few times. This sequence joins TRBV9 and TRBJ2-7; no clear D. Germline V gene lookup returns CDR1 SGDLS and CDR2 YYNGEE. There are 13 residues in the CDR3. The ends were cut back, 0 bases at V and 6 bases at J, with 10 bases in the middle. DNA of the CDR3: TGTGCCAGCAGCGTAGTAGAAGCCGCCGAGCAGTACTTC. It translates to CASSVVEAAEQYF.

This chain links TRBV11-1 with TRBJ2-1, with 10 bases lining up with TRBD2. Germline loops: CDR1 SGHAT, CDR2 FQDESV (reference sequence). The CDR3 totals 13 residues. The J segment lost 9 bases and the V segment lost 8 bases, leaving 7 bases of the junction unmatched. The CDR3 is CASRLAGVTEQFF. The CDR3 region has the DNA TGTGCCAGCCGGCTAGCGGGAGTGACTGAGCAGTTCTTC.